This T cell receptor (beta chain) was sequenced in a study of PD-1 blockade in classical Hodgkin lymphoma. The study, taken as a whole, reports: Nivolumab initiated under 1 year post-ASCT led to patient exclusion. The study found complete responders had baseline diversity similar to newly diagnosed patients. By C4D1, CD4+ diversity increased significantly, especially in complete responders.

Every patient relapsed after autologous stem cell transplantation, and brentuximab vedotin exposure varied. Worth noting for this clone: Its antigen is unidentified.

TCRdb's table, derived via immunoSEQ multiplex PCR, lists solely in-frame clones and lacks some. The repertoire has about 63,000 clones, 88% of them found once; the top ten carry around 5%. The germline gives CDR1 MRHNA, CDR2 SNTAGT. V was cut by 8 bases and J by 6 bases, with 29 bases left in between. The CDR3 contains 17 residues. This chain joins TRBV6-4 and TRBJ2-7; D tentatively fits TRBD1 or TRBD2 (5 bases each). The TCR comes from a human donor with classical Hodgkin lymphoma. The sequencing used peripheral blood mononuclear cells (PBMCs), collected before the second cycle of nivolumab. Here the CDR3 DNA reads TGTGCCAGCCAGCGGCTTGAGAAAGGGGCCCTACCGATCGAGCAGTACTTC. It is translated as CASQRLEKGALPIEQYF.